A single sample gave rise to the 29 T cell receptor beta chains below, sequenced in a study of CD8 T cells in ankylosing spondylitis. TCRdb redid the calling of the 5' RACE reads with MiXCR, one entry per CDR3 protein. The data contain more than 600,000 distinct CDR3 sequences, under 20% of them singletons. Findings and limits, study-wide: A TCR beta motif made of roughly eight highly homologous variants seemed typical of ankylosing spondylitis blood.

These receptors are not linked to any known antigen. The sequenced sample was blood, either unsorted or a sorted T cell fraction (not recorded which). The receptor source for this set is a male donor with ankylosing spondylitis.

This clonotype was counted between two and nine times. The gene calls are TRBV7-2 and TRBJ2-7; D unresolved. This CDR3 is 13 amino acids long. The V end was cut by 5 bases, the J end by 3 bases, with 11 bases between. CDR1 SGHTA and CDR2 FQGNSA come from the germline V gene. The CDR3 region has the DNA TGTGCCAGCAGCCTCAAACCGAGCTACGAGCAGTACTTC. Residues: CASSLKPSYEQYF.

The chain recombines TRBV24-1 with TRBJ2-5; 14 nucleotides agree with TRBD2. Trimming took 4 bases from V and 2 from J; bases not matched to a gene: 5. CDR3 length equals 17 residues. In germline, CDR1 is KGHDR, CDR2 SFDVKD. The DNA for the CDR3 is TGTGCCACCAGTGAGGCCGGGACTAGCGGGAGTCAAGAGACCCAGTACTTC. Translating gives CATSEAGTSGSQETQYF.

This clonotype was seen many times. The rearrangement uses TRBV12-3 or TRBV12-4 and TRBJ1-2, with a possible D match to TRBD1 (6 bases). Trimming removed 6 bases from V and 4 bases from J, with 18 bases in between. The CDR3 covers 15 residues. CDR3 amino acids: CASSRSGASAYGYTF. CDR3 coding DNA: TGTGCCAGCAGCCGATCGGGGGCCTCGGCCTATGGCTACACCTTC.

The chain carries TRBV5-6 and TRBJ1-1, with TRBD1 identical over 8 bases. J lost 4 bases, V lost 5 bases, and 4 bases had no gene match. The CDR3 sequence is 13 residues long. Germline V CDR1 and CDR2: SGHDT, YYEEEE. The CDR3 coding sequence is TGTGCCAGCAGTTGGACAGGGATCACTGAAGCTTTCTTT. This translates into CASSWTGITEAFF.

The table lists this clonotype with many counts. The chain joins TRBV29-1 to TRBJ2-3; a weak D match, TRBD2 (7 bases). Per the germline V gene, CDR1 is SQVTM and CDR2 is ANQGSEA. The CDR3 contains 12 residues. The V end was cut by 0 bases, the J end by 8 bases, with 9 bases between. The CDR3 loop reads CSVEDRGATQYF. The CDR3, as DNA: TGCAGCGTTGAAGATCGGGGGGCTACGCAGTATTTT.

In its sample, this clonotype was seen a few times. The V and J genes are TRBV7-9 and TRBJ1-5; 7 nucleotides align to TRBD1. CDR1 SEHNR and CDR2 FQNEAQ come from the germline V gene (reference sequence). V lost 5 bases, J lost 10 bases, and 2 bases stayed unmatched. CDR3 length: 11 residues. The CDR3 nucleotides read TGTGCCAGCAGCCGACAGGGACCCCAGCATTTT. Translation: CASSRQGPQHF. Looking up the rest from reference TRBV7-9 and TRBJ1-5 gives the full variable domain: DTGVSQNPRHKITKRGQNVTFRCDPISEHNRLYWYRQTLGQGPEFLTYFQNEAQLEKSRLLSDRFSAERPKGSFSTLEIQRTEQGDSAMYLCASSRQGPQHFGDGTRLSIL.

This clonotype was observed at least ten times. V is TRBV12-3 or TRBV12-4 and J is TRBJ1-5; D is unclear. The CDR3 length is 13 residues. V was shortened by 3 bases and J by 1 base, with 4 bases between the two germline ends. The CDR3 spells CASSFGSNQPQHF. The DNA for the CDR3 is TGTGCCAGCAGTTTTGGCAGCAATCAGCCCCAGCATTTT.

The chain employs TRBV14 and TRBJ2-7, with D possibly being TRBD2 (6 bases). CDR3 length equals 13 residues. Germline CDR1 reads SGHDN; CDR2 reads FVKESK. With 4 bases removed from V and 4 bases from J, the gap between germline ends came to 11 bases. The CDR3 nucleotides are TGTGCCAGCAGCCGGGACTGGCAGTACGAGCAGTACTTC. Its translation is CASSRDWQYEQYF.

A few counts support this clonotype. This chain joins TRBV29-1 and TRBJ2-1; D is ambiguous. V lost 5 bases, J lost 3 bases, and 14 bases lay in between. The CDR3 extends over 14 amino acids. Germline V gives CDR1 SQVTM, CDR2 ANQGSEA. The CDR3 sequence: CSVRDAVGYNEQFF. The CDR3 DNA reads as TGCAGCGTTAGAGACGCAGTCGGCTACAATGAGCAGTTCTTC.

In this sample, this clonotype turned up a few times. This chain connects TRBV24-1 to TRBJ2-7; D is possibly TRBD1 (5 bases). Looked up from germline, CDR1 is KGHDR and CDR2 is SFDVKD. V lost 5 bases to trimming and J lost 7 bases, with 14 bases between them. This CDR3 is 13 amino acids long. This chain's CDR3 is CATSGVDSPEQYF. In DNA form, the CDR3 reads TGTGCCACCAGTGGAGTAGACAGCCCGGAGCAGTACTTC.

The chain recombines TRBV2 with TRBJ1-1, with TRBD1 matching 8 bases. CDR1 is SNHLY, CDR2 FYNNEI, per germline. CDR3 length equals 14 residues. V dropped 1 base and J dropped 11; count of bases not matched to a gene: 9. As DNA, the CDR3 is TGTGCCAGCAGTGAAGGGTCCCGGGACAGGAGGGCTTTCTTT. The encoded protein is CASSEGSRDRRAFF.

The rearrangement links TRBV19 to TRBJ2-2; D is perhaps TRBD2 (6 bases). Trimming removed 5 bases at V and 3 bases at J, with 13 bases between. Germline CDR1 is LNHDA and CDR2 is SQIVND (reference sequence). The CDR3 totals 15 residues. CDR3 protein: CASSDRDLYTGELFF. The CDR3 nucleotides are TGTGCCAGTAGTGACCGGGACTTATACACCGGGGAGCTGTTTTTT.

The chain combines TRBV11-2 with TRBJ1-2; 7 bases match TRBD1. V lost 5 bases and J lost 3; bases outside the gene matches: 9. CDR1 is SGHAT and CDR2 is FQNNGV in the germline V gene. The CDR3 runs 15 residues. This CDR3 is CASSQPGQYYYGYTF. The CDR3 DNA reads TGTGCCAGCAGCCAACCGGGACAGTACTACTATGGCTACACCTTC.

This clonotype was seen only a few times. V usage is TRBV11-1 and J usage is TRBJ2-1; 10 positions match TRBD2. The germline gives CDR1 SGHAT, CDR2 FQDESV (reference sequence). This CDR3 has 18 residues. V trimming: 2 bases; J trimming: 3 bases; junction bases outside the gene matches: 10. The DNA for the CDR3 is TGTGCCAGCAGCTTACGGTTAGCGGGGGGCAGTATCTACAATGAGCAGTTCTTC. It encodes CASSLRLAGGSIYNEQFF.

This chain connects TRBV5-1 to TRBJ2-2, with 9 bases that match TRBD2. Germline V CDR1 and CDR2: SGHRS, YFSETQ. This CDR3 spans 16 amino acids. The J segment lost 8 bases and the V segment lost 1 base, leaving 9 bases of the junction unmatched. CDR3 amino acids: CASSLRSSGMSGELFF. The CDR3 region has the DNA TGCGCCAGCAGCTTGAGGTCTAGCGGGATGTCTGGGGAGCTGTTTTTT. The variable domain in full, with the rest retrieved from reference TRBV5-1 and TRBJ2-2, is KAGVTQTPRYLIKTRGQQVTLSCSPISGHRSVSWYQQTPGQGLQFLFEYFSETQRNKGNFPGRFSGRQFSNSRSEMNVSTLELGDSALYLCASSLRSSGMSGELFFGEGSRLTVL.

There are a few counts of this clonotype. The V gene is TRBV19, the J gene TRBJ1-5; no clear D. CDR1 and CDR2 from the germline V gene are LNHDA and SQIVND (reference sequence). This CDR3 spans 14 amino acids. Between the trimmed V and J ends, which lost 2 bases and 4 bases, there was a span of 9 bases. In nucleotides, the CDR3 is TGTGCCAGTAGTATAACGTGGGCAAATCAGCCCCAGCATTTT. This encodes CASSITWANQPQHF.

This clonotype was observed a handful of times. V and J are TRBV11-3 and TRBJ2-1; perhaps TRBD2 as D (5 bases). The CDR3 sequence is 13 residues long. V was shortened by 5 bases and J by 7 bases, with 12 bases between the two germline ends. Per the germline V gene, CDR1 is SGHNT and CDR2 is YENEEA. In DNA, the CDR3 is TGTGCCAGCAGCCGGCGGGCTGTTAATGAGCAGTTCTTC. This encodes CASSRRAVNEQFF.

The chain carries TRBV20-1 and TRBJ2-7; 10 nucleotides line up with TRBD2. CDR1 and CDR2 from the germline V gene are DFQATT and SNEGSKA (reference sequence). The CDR3 has 14 residues. J lost 6 bases, V lost 5 bases, and 10 bases had no gene match. The CDR3 DNA is TGCAGTGCTTCTAGCGGGAGAGGGACCGTCGAGCAGTACTTC. Translating gives CSASSGRGTVEQYF.

This chain joins TRBV19 and TRBJ1-1; 11 bases line up with TRBD1. The CDR3 is made up of 15 amino acids. Germline CDR1 reads LNHDA; CDR2 reads SQIVND (reference sequence). The J segment lost 9 bases and the V segment lost 4 bases, leaving 10 bases of the junction unmatched. The CDR3 here is CASSSRTGGDTQAFF. The CDR3 DNA is TGTGCCAGTAGTAGCCGGACAGGGGGCGACACCCAAGCTTTCTTT.

This clonotype was recorded many times. V and J are TRBV11-2 and TRBJ2-1; D remains ambiguous. Germline CDR1 and CDR2: SGHAT and FQNNGV. The CDR3 runs 13 residues. With 0 bases removed from V and 5 bases from J, the gap between germline ends came to 5 bases. The CDR3 is CASSLDLNNEQFF. The CDR3 DNA sequence: TGTGCCAGCAGCTTAGATCTGAACAATGAGCAGTTCTTC.

A few counts support this clonotype. The chain is built from TRBV7-9 and TRBJ2-7; 8 bases are a match to TRBD1. V dropped 4 bases and J dropped 3; count of bases not matched to a gene: 11. Germline V lookup: CDR1 SEHNR, CDR2 FQNEAQ (reference sequence). The CDR3 has 16 residues. CDR3 in DNA: TGTGCCAGCAGCTCTCTCTCGGGACAGGCGATCTACGAGCAGTACTTC. As protein: CASSSLSGQAIYEQYF.

This sequence joins TRBV7-9 and TRBJ2-3, with D tentatively TRBD1 or TRBD2 (5 bases each). The germline gives CDR1 SEHNR, CDR2 FQNEAQ (reference sequence). The CDR3 totals 17 residues. The V and J ends lost 5 bases and 7 bases respectively, with 25 bases between them. The CDR3 coding sequence is TGTGCCAGCAGCCCTCCCGCGGCCGGGGCGACGCCGCATACGCAGTATTTT. Translating gives CASSPPAAGATPHTQYF.

The J gene is TRBJ2-3, the V gene TRBV5-5; D uncertain. CDR1 and CDR2 (germline): SGHKS, YYEKEE (reference sequence). Trimming removed 2 bases from V and 0 bases from J, with 10 bases in between. The CDR3 is 15 residues long. The CDR3 DNA is TGTGCCAGCAGCTTCTTGGACGATAGCACAGATACGCAGTATTTT. It codes for CASSFLDDSTDTQYF.

This clonotype was seen a single time. Given a much more abundant clone one base away, this may be a read error. The chain is built from TRBV20-1 and TRBJ1-5, with a tentative D call TRBD1 (5 bases). This CDR3 has 17 residues. Germline lookup yields CDR1 DFQATT and CDR2 SNEGSKA (reference sequence). The CDR3 region has the DNA TGCTGTGCTAGCCGGGGAGGGGTCGGTAATGGCAATCAGCCCCAGCATTTT. Its translation is CCASRGGVGNGNQPQHF.

The chain recombines TRBV15 with TRBJ2-3; 7 bases align to TRBD2. The length of the CDR3 is 15 residues. Looked up from germline, CDR1 is LNHNV and CDR2 is YYDKDF (reference sequence). With 1 base clipped from V and 4 bases from J, the junction kept 5 bases outside the gene matches. CDR3 nucleotide sequence: TGTGCCACCAGCAGAGGACTAGCTAAGGCAGATACGCAGTATTTT. Translated: CATSRGLAKADTQYF.

The rearrangement joins TRBV12-3 or TRBV12-4 to TRBJ2-5; D could derive from TRBD1 or TRBD2 (5 bases each). The CDR3 spans 16 residues. Trimming cost V 6 bases and J 4 bases, with 21 bases left between them. This chain's CDR3 is CASSHGAASWVETQYF. The CDR3 coding sequence is TGTGCCAGCAGCCACGGGGCAGCGAGTTGGGTAGAGACCCAGTACTTC.

This chain joins TRBV12-3 or TRBV12-4 and TRBJ2-3, with D uncertain. V lost 2 bases and J 2 bases, leaving 8 bases between the germline ends. The CDR3 totals 14 residues. This chain's CDR3 is CASSLNRNTDTQYF. In DNA, the CDR3 is TGTGCCAGCAGTTTAAATAGGAACACAGATACGCAGTATTTT.

J is TRBJ2-5 and V is TRBV5-1; D is tentatively TRBD1 or TRBD2 (6 bases each). In germline, CDR1 is SGHRS, CDR2 YFSETQ. The CDR3 extends over 16 amino acids. V gave up 8 bases and J gave up 5 bases, with 25 bases separating them. CDR3 DNA: TGCGCCAGGGGGAACCCCATGAGGGGGGCCAAGGAGACCCAGTACTTC. This codes for CARGNPMRGAKETQYF.

In its sample, this clonotype was seen a few times. This chain connects TRBV28 to TRBJ1-5; D call uncertain. The CDR3 length is 16 residues. V gave up 3 bases and J gave up 7 bases, with 19 bases separating them. CDR1 and CDR2 from the germline V gene are MDHEN and SYDVKM. CDR3: CASSFNQRGSGQPQHF. DNA for the CDR3: TGTGCCAGCAGTTTTAATCAGCGGGGATCGGGGCAGCCCCAGCATTTT.